Each of the 26 T cell receptor beta chains below was sequenced from the same sample in a study of chemoradiotherapy in HPV16-positive cancers. Clones were read by immunoSEQ multiplex PCR, and TCRdb kept only the in-frame ones, dropping some. The sample lists fewer than 30,000 clones, roughly 94% occurring once. Sample acquisition took place from a patient who underwent chemoradiotherapy. Every receptor here comes from a human donor with HPV-associated anogenital cancer.

The V and J genes are TRBV28 and TRBJ2-1, with 7 bases identical to TRBD2. The CDR3 has 16 amino acids. Germline V gene sequence: CDR1 MDHEN, CDR2 SYDVKM. V gave up 6 bases and J gave up 7 bases; unmatched junction bases: 15. In DNA, the CDR3 is TGTGCCAGCAGCCGCTGGGGAAGCGGGAACCGGAATGAGCAGTTCTTC. Amino acids: CASSRWGSGNRNEQFF.

This clone was found once. The V call is TRBV19, the J call TRBJ1-1, with 9 positions matching TRBD1. The CDR3 runs to 17 residues. The trim removed 1 base at V and 0 bases at J, leaving 6 bases unmatched. Germline CDR1 reads LNHDA; CDR2 reads SQIVND (reference sequence). CDR3 DNA sequence: TGTGCCAGTAGTATAGGACTCACAGGGGGCCTGAACACTGAAGCTTTCTTT. It is translated as CASSIGLTGGLNTEAFF.

V is TRBV10-3 and J is TRBJ2-3, with 7 bases that match TRBD2. The V gene's germline CDR1 is ENHRY and CDR2 SYGVKD. J was trimmed by 2 bases and V by 11 bases; bases with no gene match: 7. The CDR3 loop spans 13 amino acids. The CDR3 protein is CAVGGVDTDTQYF. The CDR3 DNA reads as TGTGCCGTTGGGGGGGTCGACACAGATACGCAGTATTTT.

The chain is built from TRBV5-1 and TRBJ2-2; the D is unclear. V shed 0 bases and J shed 2 bases, with 5 bases lying between them. From germline, CDR1 is SGHRS and CDR2 YFSETQ. This CDR3 comprises 14 residues. The CDR3 loop is CASSLVFNTGELFF. CDR3 in DNA: TGCGCCAGCAGCTTGGTCTTCAACACCGGGGAGCTGTTTTTT.

Only one count was recorded for this clone. The chain links TRBV6-5 to TRBJ2-7; D may be TRBD2 (6 bases). This CDR3 comprises 14 residues. The ends were cut back, 2 bases at V and 3 bases at J, with 11 bases in the middle. Germline V gene lookup returns CDR1 MNHEY and CDR2 SVGAGI. The CDR3 DNA sequence: TGTGCCAGCAGTTACGGAGGCGGGGACTACGAGCAGTACTTC. Its protein is CASSYGGGDYEQYF.

The chain combines TRBV6-5 with TRBJ2-2, with TRBD1 identical over 9 bases. CDR1 and CDR2 (germline): MNHEY, SVGAGI. V shed 6 bases, J shed 5 bases, and the junction held 7 bases outside the gene matches. This CDR3 spans 15 amino acids. The CDR3 loop is CASSRNRGRTGELFF. The DNA of the CDR3 is TGTGCCAGCAGCCGAAACAGGGGGCGAACCGGGGAGCTGTTTTTT.

V usage is TRBV4-2 and J usage is TRBJ1-2, with 7 bases fitting TRBD1. The CDR3 consists of 15 residues. The germline V gene has CDR1 LGHNA and CDR2 YNFKEQ. V shed 2 bases, J shed 7 bases, and the junction held 10 bases outside the gene matches. This chain's CDR3 is CASSQISPGGFGYTF. Written as DNA, the CDR3 is TGTGCCAGCAGCCAAATTTCCCCAGGGGGGTTTGGCTACACCTTC.

This clone was detected once. The chain is built from TRBV7-2 and TRBJ2-2, with 9 positions matching TRBD2. The V and J ends lost 5 bases and 7 bases, in that order; junction bases with no gene match: 5. CDR3 size: 14 residues. Germline V gene sequence: CDR1 SGHTA, CDR2 FQGNSA. The CDR3: CASSISGRGGELFF. CDR3 DNA: TGTGCCAGCAGCATTAGCGGGAGAGGCGGGGAGCTGTTTTTT.

CDR3 loop: CASRGTSGVNEQFF. The CDR3 nucleotides are TGTGCCAGCAGAGGGACTAGCGGAGTCAATGAGCAGTTCTTC. The genes are TRBV6-1 and TRBJ2-1; 11 nucleotides line up with TRBD2. This CDR3 is built from 14 residues. Trimming took 6 bases from V and 6 from J; bases not matched to a gene: 4. CDR1 is MNHNS and CDR2 is SASEGT in the germline V gene.

J is TRBJ2-2 and V is TRBV9; 7 bases match TRBD1. The CDR3 totals 15 residues. Germline V CDR1 and CDR2: SGDLS, YYNGEE. After removal of 5 bases from V and 0 bases from J, the junction contained 4 bases not matched to a gene. The CDR3 loop is CASSRQGANTGELFF. The CDR3 DNA sequence: TGTGCCAGCAGTAGACAGGGCGCGAACACCGGGGAGCTGTTTTTT.

V is TRBV2 and J is TRBJ1-2, with unresolved D. V lost 5 bases, J lost 8 bases, and 18 bases lay in between. This CDR3 contains 14 residues. Germline V lookup: CDR1 SNHLY, CDR2 FYNNEI. This CDR3 reads CASSQDLLPGGYTF. The DNA for the CDR3 is TGTGCCAGCAGTCAGGACCTCCTCCCGGGAGGCTACACCTTC.

This chain links TRBV6-5 with TRBJ1-3; possibly TRBD1 for D (6 bases). Per germline, CDR1 MNHEY and CDR2 SVGAGI. The V and J ends lost 2 bases and 2 bases respectively, with 10 bases between them. The length of the CDR3 is 15 residues. The CDR3 protein is CASSYRGQAGNTIYF. DNA of the CDR3: TGTGCCAGCAGTTACCGGGGGCAGGCTGGAAACACCATATATTTT.

The chain is built from TRBV11-2 and TRBJ1-2; maybe TRBD1 (5 bases). The CDR3 contains 14 residues. Germline V lookup: CDR1 SGHAT, CDR2 FQNNGV. The V gene lost 5 bases and the J gene lost 3 bases, with 13 bases spanning the gap. DNA for the CDR3: TGTGCCAGCAGCGAGCTCATCAGGGACTATGGCTACACCTTC. Its protein product is CASSELIRDYGYTF.

This clone was found once. This chain connects TRBV9 to TRBJ2-1; 13 bases fit TRBD2. The CDR3 length is 15 residues. Germline values: CDR1 SGDLS, CDR2 YYNGEE. V shed 1 base, J shed 6 bases, and the junction held 1 base outside the gene matches. CDR3 in amino acids: CASSVRLAGGNEQFF. DNA of the CDR3: TGTGCCAGCAGCGTACGACTAGCGGGAGGCAATGAGCAGTTCTTC.

This clone occurred once. As DNA, the CDR3 is TGTGCCAGCAGTGAGCTTAACACTGAAGCTTTCTTT. Translating it yields CASSELNTEAFF. V usage is TRBV25-1 and J usage is TRBJ1-1, with unresolved D. The CDR3 loop spans 12 amino acids. Trimming stripped 3 bases from V and 2 bases from J, with 4 bases between. Germline CDR1 is MGHDK and CDR2 is SYGVNS.

The genes are TRBV11-3 and TRBJ2-6; unclear D gene. The CDR3 covers 16 residues. V gave up 5 bases and J gave up 0 bases, with 11 bases separating them. CDR1 is SGHNT and CDR2 is YENEEA in the germline V gene. CDR3 in DNA: TGTGCCAGCAGCCCCCGGGCTAACTCTGGGGCCAACGTCCTGACTTTC. This gives the protein CASSPRANSGANVLTF.

The chain combines TRBV10-3 with TRBJ2-5; TRBD1 might be the D (5 bases). This CDR3 spans 14 amino acids. V dropped 3 bases and J dropped 4 bases, with 12 bases sitting between them. The germline gives CDR1 ENHRY, CDR2 SYGVKD. The CDR3 here is CAISDVGQGETQYF. CDR3 bases: TGTGCCATCAGTGACGTGGGGCAGGGAGAGACCCAGTACTTC.

The chain recombines TRBV7-2 with TRBJ2-1; D is ambiguous. Germline assignment: CDR1 SGHTA and CDR2 FQGNSA. Trimming took off 5 bases at V and 0 bases at J, with 14 bases between the two ends. This CDR3 contains 16 residues. CDR3 in amino acids: CASSPHGPSSYNEQFF. Here the CDR3 DNA reads TGTGCCAGCAGCCCTCACGGTCCCAGCTCCTACAATGAGCAGTTCTTC.

The chain recombines TRBV23-1 with TRBJ2-3, with D possibly matching TRBD2 (6 bases). TRBV23-1 counts as an open reading frame of uncertain function. This CDR3 has 16 residues. With 2 bases removed from V and 1 base from J, the gap between germline ends came to 13 bases. CDR3 sequence reads: CASSQIGRGGTDTQYF. The CDR3, as DNA: TGCGCCAGCAGTCAAATCGGGAGAGGAGGCACAGATACGCAGTATTTT.

The table lists this clone with a few counts. CDR3 sequence (DNA): TGTGCCAGCAGCGCAAAATCCGGGACGGAGTCTGGAAACACCATATATTTT. Translating gives CASSAKSGTESGNTIYF. The gene calls are TRBV7-9 and TRBJ1-3, with a tentative D call TRBD1 (5 bases). CDR1 is SEHNR and CDR2 is FQNEAQ in the germline V gene (reference sequence). The CDR3 runs 17 residues. V lost 5 bases and J lost 1, with 18 bases in between.

CDR3 in amino acids: CASRLQGGTEAFF. CDR3 bases: TGCGCCAGCAGACTGCAAGGGGGCACTGAAGCTTTCTTT. The gene calls are TRBV4-1 and TRBJ1-1, with a possible D match to TRBD1 (6 bases). Germline V CDR1 and CDR2: MGHRA, YSYEKL. CDR3 length equals 13 residues. V lost 6 bases and J 4 bases, leaving 12 bases between the germline ends.

The gene calls are TRBV5-1 and TRBJ2-4; either TRBD1 or TRBD2 may fit D (5 bases each). This CDR3 has 16 amino acids. V shed 0 bases and J shed 2 bases, with 12 bases lying between them. Germline V gene sequence: CDR1 SGHRS, CDR2 YFSETQ. As DNA, the CDR3 is TGCGCCAGCAGCTTGGAGGCCTGGGGGTCCAAAAACATTCAGTACTTC. It translates to CASSLEAWGSKNIQYF.

The genes are TRBV28 and TRBJ1-2, with 10 positions matching TRBD1. CDR1 is MDHEN, CDR2 SYDVKM, per germline. CDR3 size: 14 residues. The V segment lost 5 bases and the J segment 2 bases; nucleotides outside the gene matches: 2. The CDR3 here is CASSLGQGNYGYTF. DNA of the CDR3: TGTGCCAGCAGTCTGGGACAGGGGAACTATGGCTACACCTTC.

The rearrangement joins TRBV27 to TRBJ1-3; D unclear. CDR3 length: 11 residues. V was pared by 6 bases and J by 3 bases, with 3 bases between. The germline gives CDR1 MNHEY, CDR2 SMNVEV (reference sequence). The CDR3 DNA is TGTGCCAGCAGAGGTGGAAACACCATATATTTT. This codes for CASRGGNTIYF.

This chain uses TRBV5-4 with TRBJ1-2; D is uncertain. Trimming removed 6 bases from V and 6 bases from J, with 15 bases in between. This CDR3 contains 13 residues. CDR1 is SGHNT, CDR2 YYREEE, per germline (reference sequence). As DNA, the CDR3 is TGTGCCAGCACCCTGAGTTTTGGAGATGGCTACACCTTC. It is translated as CASTLSFGDGYTF.

The gene calls are TRBV28 and TRBJ1-1; no clear D gene. The CDR3 is 13 residues long. In germline, CDR1 is MDHEN, CDR2 SYDVKM. The V and J ends lost 2 bases and 5 bases respectively, with 9 bases between them. The CDR3, as DNA: TGTGCCAGCAGTTTAGCTGGGTGGACTGAAGCTTTCTTT. Protein sequence: CASSLAGWTEAFF. Full variable domain (remainder filled in from reference TRBV28 and TRBJ1-1): DVKVTQSSRYLVKRTGEKVFLECVQDMDHENMFWYRQDPGLGLRLIYFSYDVKMKEKGDIPEGYSVSREKKERFSLILESASTNQTSMYLCASSLAGWTEAFFGQGTRLTVV.